This TCR beta chain was documented in a study of tissue T cells after allogeneic stem cell transplantation. Study-level points and caveats: Which tissue TCRs were alloreactive or antigen-specific was not determined. Some clones might be persisting host cells.

Notes on this clone: What it binds is unknown. The genes and germline here are from mouse. The read is 1 residue too short to cover the CDR3 end, so that end is filled in from the germline J gene.

After removal of 7 bases from V and 3 bases from J, the junction contained 5 bases not matched to a gene. CDR1 is FNHDT, CDR2 SITEND, per germline (reference sequence). The CDR3 covers 13 residues. As to time point: mouse harvest day 14 after allogeneic transplant. Mouse grafts combined 10^7 T-cell-depleted bone marrow cells with 10^6 splenic CD5+ T cells. TCRdb's copy holds only in-frame clones and misses some; the assay was immunoSEQ multiplex PCR. The table includes roughly 5,000 clones, 40% to 55% detected once. V is TRBV19 and J is TRBJ1-1; 8 nucleotides align to TRBD1. The TCR originated in a female BALB/c mouse given C57BL/6 T cells with graft-versus-host disease after an allogeneic hematopoietic cell transplant. Sequencing was performed on gut tissue. CDR3 DNA (partial): TGTGCCAGCCGCCAGGGGGCTTACACAGAAGTCTTC. Encoded protein: CASRQGAYTEVF. The CDR3 reads in full as CASRQGAYTEVFF.